This passage covers 17 T cell receptor beta chains from one sample sequenced in a study of OX40 agonist ivuxolimab in advanced cancers. Libraries came from the immunoSEQ multiplex PCR assay. This is the immuneACCESS table as TCRdb keeps it, with only in-frame sequences that have V and J called. A part of the clones is gone; compared with another copy, unresolved V genes explain less than half, and the rest is unexplained. Present in this sample are more than 100,000 clones, 85% to 95% of which were seen just once. The ten largest clones add up to 1% of the sample. This sample comprised CD4+ or CD8+ T cells sorted from blood, obtained in a trial of the OX40 agonist ivuxolimab. The receptor set was obtained from an adult with an advanced solid tumor such as melanoma, head and neck, liver or kidney cancer.

The V call is TRBV25-1, the J call TRBJ1-2, with 10 bases aligning to TRBD1. The CDR3 has 14 residues. V lost 6 bases, J lost 7 bases, and 8 bases stayed unmatched. In germline, CDR1 is MGHDK, CDR2 SYGVNS. CDR3 sequence reads: CASSPDRGRVGYTF. CDR3 sequence (DNA): TGTGCCAGCAGCCCCGACAGGGGGCGCGTTGGCTACACCTTC.

This clone was counted a few times. The gene calls are TRBV30 and TRBJ1-2, with D tentatively TRBD1 (6 bases). The CDR3 is made up of 14 amino acids. The V end lost 4 bases, the J end lost 5 bases, and 17 bases lay between the germline ends. Per germline, CDR1 GTSNPN and CDR2 SVGIG (reference sequence). CDR3 protein: CAWNHLRGTYGYTF. The DNA for the CDR3 is TGTGCCTGGAATCACCTCAGGGGAACTTATGGCTACACCTTC.

CDR3 loop: CASSPARDRGRLSNQPQHF. The CDR3 region has the DNA TGTGCCAGCAGCCCCGCCCGGGACAGGGGGCGATTAAGCAATCAGCCCCAGCATTTT. The rearrangement links TRBV21-1 to TRBJ1-5; the D call TRBD1 from the table was never checked on the DNA. TRBV21-1 is flagged as a pseudogene. The CDR3 length is 19 residues.

The V and J genes are TRBV19 and TRBJ2-3; 9 positions agree with TRBD2. The junction had 7 bases not matched to a gene; V was cut back by 8 bases and J by 1 base. From germline, CDR1 is LNHDA and CDR2 SQIVND (reference sequence). The CDR3 length is 15 residues. CDR3 amino acids: CASVRTSARTDTQYF. The CDR3 region has the DNA TGTGCCAGTGTACGGACTAGCGCCCGCACAGATACGCAGTATTTT.

This chain links TRBV19 with TRBJ1-1; D gene ambiguous. Germline V gives CDR1 LNHDA, CDR2 SQIVND (reference sequence). V dropped 4 bases and J dropped 2 bases, with 11 bases sitting between them. The CDR3 sequence is 14 residues long. DNA for the CDR3: TGTGCCAGTAGTACAGGTATCAGTAACACTGAAGCTTTCTTT. Translation: CASSTGISNTEAFF. The full variable domain, its missing parts supplied by reference TRBV19 and TRBJ1-1, is DGGITQSPKYLFRKEGQNVTLSCEQNLNHDAMYWYRQDPGQGLRLIYYSQIVNDFQKGDIAEGYSVSREKKESFPLTVTSAQKNPTAFYLCASSTGISNTEAFFGQGTRLTVV.

The chain is built from TRBV7-2 and TRBJ1-2; D call uncertain. Germline CDR1 reads SGHTA; CDR2 reads FQGNSA. This CDR3 contains 14 residues. V gave up 5 bases and J gave up 8 bases, with 18 bases separating them. This CDR3 is CASSRIVGTPGYTF. CDR3 bases: TGTGCCAGCAGCCGAATTGTGGGTACGCCCGGCTACACCTTC.

The chain links TRBV5-1 to TRBJ2-1, with 12 nucleotides matching TRBD1. The junction had 9 bases not matched to a gene; V was cut back by 4 bases and J by 1 base. The CDR3 contains 18 residues. Per germline, CDR1 SGHRS and CDR2 YFSETQ. In nucleotides, the CDR3 is TGCGCCAGCAGCCCTCGGGACAGGGGGCGGGGGTCCTACAATGAGCAGTTCTTC. It yields the protein CASSPRDRGRGSYNEQFF.

V and J are TRBV28 and TRBJ2-6, with D unclear. V gave up 11 bases and J gave up 3 bases, with 2 bases separating them. CDR1 is MDHEN, CDR2 SYDVKM, per germline. The CDR3 covers 10 residues. Here the CDR3 DNA reads TGTGCCCATGGGGCCAACGTCCTGACTTTC. Translating gives CAHGANVLTF.

This chain uses TRBV6-1 with TRBJ2-5; a weak D match, TRBD2 (6 bases). Germline CDR1 is MNHNS and CDR2 is SASEGT. This CDR3 region has 13 residues. With 9 bases removed from V and 6 bases from J, the gap between germline ends came to 17 bases. CDR3 residues: CASGRDFRQTQYF. The DNA for the CDR3 is TGTGCCAGTGGCAGGGACTTCCGACAGACCCAGTACTTC.

V and J are TRBV6-5 and TRBJ1-1; no clear D. The V gene lost 5 bases and the J gene lost 1 base, with 11 bases spanning the gap. CDR1 and CDR2 (germline): MNHEY, SVGAGI. The CDR3 sequence is 14 residues long. The CDR3 coding sequence is TGTGCCAGCAGTCCTAGACTGGGGAACACTGAAGCTTTCTTT. It encodes CASSPRLGNTEAFF.

The V call is TRBV7-2, the J call TRBJ2-7; 8 bases are shared with TRBD2. Per the germline V gene, CDR1 is SGHTA and CDR2 is FQGNSA. V lost 5 bases, J lost 4 bases, and 7 bases stayed unmatched. This CDR3 region has 14 residues. CDR3 residues: CASSPPGGGYEQYF. DNA of the CDR3: TGTGCCAGCAGCCCACCGGGGGGGGGTTACGAGCAGTACTTC. The full variable domain, completed using reference TRBV7-2 and TRBJ2-7, is GAGVSQSPSNKVTEKGKDVELRCDPISGHTALYWYRQSLGQGLEFLIYFQGNSAPDKSGLPSDRFSAERTGGSVSTLTIQRTQQEDSAVYLCASSPPGGGYEQYFGPGTRLTVT.

This clone was recorded once. J is TRBJ2-7 and V is TRBV18, with D possibly TRBD2 on 5 matching bases. From germline, CDR1 is KGHSH and CDR2 LQKENI. The CDR3 extends over 14 amino acids. V lost 1 base to trimming and J lost 5 bases, with 12 bases between them. The CDR3 bases are TGTGCCAGCTCACCACTTGGGAGTCCGAACGAGCAGTACTTC. Translation gives CASSPLGSPNEQYF.

This clone was found once. The chain links TRBV10-3 to TRBJ1-6, with D perhaps matching TRBD1 (6 bases). CDR1 is ENHRY and CDR2 is SYGVKD in the germline V gene. This CDR3 contains 13 residues. With 7 bases removed from V and 3 bases from J, the gap between germline ends came to 7 bases. CDR3 sequence: CAINRDYNSPLHF. The CDR3 bases are TGTGCCATCAACAGGGACTATAATTCACCCCTCCACTTT.

Comment on this clone: The same CDR3 is also encoded by other DNA sequences in this sample. V gene TRBV7-2 combines with J gene TRBJ1-4; the match to TRBD1 covers 8 bases. The CDR3 loop spans 15 amino acids. The V and J ends lost 2 bases and 2 bases, in that order; junction bases with no gene match: 1. Germline lookup yields CDR1 SGHTA and CDR2 FQGNSA. The CDR3 region is CASSLQGATNEKLFF. In nucleotides, the CDR3 is TGTGCCAGCAGCTTACAGGGGGCGACTAATGAAAAACTGTTTTTT.

This sequence joins TRBV5-4 and TRBJ2-4; 14 bases are a match to TRBD2. Germline V gene data show CDR1 as SGHNT and CDR2 as YYREEE (reference sequence). The CDR3 extends over 20 amino acids. With 2 bases clipped from V and 0 bases from J, the junction kept 10 bases outside the gene matches. The CDR3 coding sequence is TGTGCCAGCAGCTTCCATAGGACTAGCGGGGGGCCATTAGCCAAAAACATTCAGTACTTC. Its translation is CASSFHRTSGGPLAKNIQYF.

This sequence joins TRBV7-2 and TRBJ1-6, with D perhaps TRBD1 (6 bases). V dropped 1 base and J dropped 7 bases, with 14 bases sitting between them. Germline V gene lookup returns CDR1 SGHTA and CDR2 FQGNSA. The CDR3 extends over 16 amino acids. The CDR3 reads CASSLGTVIDNSPLHF. CDR3 nucleotide sequence: TGTGCCAGCAGCTTAGGGACAGTTATCGACAATTCACCCCTCCACTTT. The variable domain in full, with the rest retrieved from reference TRBV7-2 and TRBJ1-6, is GAGVSQSPSNKVTEKGKDVELRCDPISGHTALYWYRQSLGQGLEFLIYFQGNSAPDKSGLPSDRFSAERTGGSVSTLTIQRTQQEDSAVYLCASSLGTVIDNSPLHFGNGTRLTVT.

Of note for this clone: The same CDR3 is also encoded by other DNA sequences in this sample. V usage is TRBV28 and J usage is TRBJ2-2; 8 nucleotides match TRBD2. The CDR3 extends over 13 amino acids. Germline CDR1 and CDR2: MDHEN and SYDVKM. The trim removed 7 bases at V and 6 bases at J, leaving 4 bases unmatched. The CDR3 loop reads CASIRTSSGELFF. In DNA form, the CDR3 reads TGTGCCAGCATCCGGACTAGCTCCGGGGAGCTGTTTTTT.